Presented here are 17 T cell receptor beta chains from one specimen sequenced in a study of blood T cell repertoires in COVID-19. Libraries were prepared by immunoSEQ multiplex PCR; TCRdb keeps only in-frame clonotypes and omits some of them. The table lists about 120,000 clones, just over 75% of them singletons. Sequencing was carried out using peripheral blood. The receptor source for this set is an elderly woman with acute or convalescent COVID-19.

The V and J genes are TRBV28 and TRBJ2-7; 10 bases map to TRBD2. This CDR3 contains 12 residues. V trimming: 7 bases; J trimming: 5 bases; junction bases outside the gene matches: 2. Germline CDR1 and CDR2: MDHEN and SYDVKM. DNA of the CDR3: TGTGCCAGCACTAGCGGGAGTCACGAGCAGTACTTC. This codes for CASTSGSHEQYF.

This clone was found a few times. The genes are TRBV19 and TRBJ1-2; D is undetermined. Trimming removed 11 bases at V and 4 bases at J, with 20 bases between. The CDR3 is made up of 14 amino acids. Germline CDR1 and CDR2: LNHDA and SQIVND (reference sequence). The CDR3 coding sequence is TGTGCCGTGCCCGAGCGAACGGGTACCTATGGCTACACCTTC. Translating it yields CAVPERTGTYGYTF.

V is TRBV7-9 and J is TRBJ2-7; D may be TRBD1 (6 bases). V was clipped by 5 bases and J by 2 bases, with 13 bases between them. Germline lookup yields CDR1 SEHNR and CDR2 FQNEAQ (reference sequence). The CDR3 runs to 14 residues. The CDR3 DNA reads as TGTGCCAGCAGCACCCGGGACACAACCTACGAGCAGTACTTC. Translating it yields CASSTRDTTYEQYF.

This clone appeared a single time. The chain has TRBV6-6 and TRBJ2-3; TRBD1 matches 8 bases. The CDR3 has 15 amino acids. CDR1 and CDR2 from the germline V gene are MNHNY and SVGAGI (reference sequence). V lost 7 bases and J lost 2; bases outside the gene matches: 8. CDR3 loop: CASNLGQGDTDTQYF. CDR3 DNA sequence: TGTGCCAGCAACCTAGGACAGGGTGACACAGATACGCAGTATTTT.

The gene calls are TRBV5-6 and TRBJ2-7; no definite D call. Trimming left V 4 bases short and J 3 bases short, with 11 bases between. CDR3 length: 13 amino acids. Germline CDR1 and CDR2: SGHDT and YYEEEE. This CDR3 reads CASSRGTGYEQYF. The CDR3 DNA reads TGTGCCAGCAGCCGAGGCACGGGCTACGAGCAGTACTTC.

V is TRBV28 and J is TRBJ1-1; D call uncertain. The germline gives CDR1 MDHEN, CDR2 SYDVKM. The CDR3 extends over 13 amino acids. The V gene lost 1 base and the J gene lost 11 bases, with 14 bases spanning the gap. The CDR3 nucleotides are TGTGCCAGCAGTTTATTAAACGGAGCGGAGGCTTTCTTT. This encodes CASSLLNGAEAFF.

This chain links TRBV12-2 with TRBJ2-3; TRBD1, the table's D call, was not compared with the DNA. TRBV12-2 constitutes a pseudogene. This CDR3 spans 15 amino acids. The CDR3 nucleotides are TGTGCAAGTCGCTTACCGGGACACTCCACAGATACGCAGTATTTT. This codes for CASRLPGHSTDTQYF.

The chain uses TRBV18 and TRBJ2-2, with D possibly matching TRBD1 (6 bases). Trimming left V 2 bases short and J 1 base short, with 8 bases between. The length of the CDR3 is 15 residues. Germline CDR1 reads KGHSH; CDR2 reads LQKENI. The CDR3 DNA reads as TGTGCCAGCTCACCAACAGGGCAGAACACCGGGGAGCTGTTTTTT. This sequence encodes CASSPTGQNTGELFF.

The chain is built from TRBV7-2 and TRBJ2-1; 15 bases align to TRBD2. The junction had 5 bases not matched to a gene; V was cut back by 4 bases and J by 7 bases. In germline, CDR1 is SGHTA, CDR2 FQGNSA. The CDR3 totals 16 residues. For the CDR3, the DNA is TGTGCCAGCAGCTGGACTAGCGGGAGGGCCGGAAATGAGCAGTTCTTC. Protein: CASSWTSGRAGNEQFF.

The chain carries TRBV29-1 and TRBJ1-4, with a possible D match to TRBD1 (5 bases). V gave up 4 bases and J gave up 6 bases, with 15 bases separating them. CDR3 length: 14 amino acids. The V gene's germline CDR1 is SQVTM and CDR2 ANQGSEA. DNA of the CDR3: TGCAGCGTTGGTCCCCCGGGGGAGGATGAAAAACTGTTTTTT. This translates into CSVGPPGEDEKLFF.

V gene TRBV30 combines with J gene TRBJ1-5; D is uncertain. The CDR3 consists of 14 residues. The germline V and J ends were trimmed by 0 bases and 3 bases, with 9 bases remaining between them. The germline CDR1 and CDR2 sequences are GTSNPN and SVGIG (reference sequence). The CDR3 DNA reads as TGTGCCTGGAGTGTACCCAGGTCCAATCAGCCCCAGCATTTT. The encoded protein is CAWSVPRSNQPQHF.

The rearrangement joins TRBV5-6 to TRBJ2-3; perhaps TRBD2 as D (6 bases). V gave up 1 base and J gave up 1 base, with 10 bases separating them. Germline loops: CDR1 SGHDT, CDR2 YYEEEE. The CDR3 consists of 15 residues. This CDR3 reads CASSLTGSGTDTQYF. The CDR3 region has the DNA TGTGCCAGCAGCTTGACCGGGAGTGGCACAGATACGCAGTATTTT.

This clone was seen just once. The rearrangement joins TRBV28 to TRBJ2-2; no reliable D call. CDR3 length: 13 amino acids. V shed 11 bases and J shed 1 base, with 11 bases lying between them. The germline V gene encodes CDR1 MDHEN and CDR2 SYDVKM. Here the CDR3 reads CAVIAVNTGELFF. For the CDR3, the DNA is TGTGCCGTGATCGCGGTGAACACCGGGGAGCTGTTTTTT.

The chain combines TRBV7-9 with TRBJ2-3, with TRBD2 identical over 10 bases. Germline CDR1 SEHNR, CDR2 FQNEAQ (reference sequence). J was trimmed by 0 bases and V by 3 bases; bases with no gene match: 3. This CDR3 has 16 residues. CDR3: CASSLVAGGSTDTQYF. DNA of the CDR3: TGTGCCAGCAGCTTGGTAGCGGGGGGAAGCACAGATACGCAGTATTTT.

The rearrangement uses TRBV6-5 and TRBJ1-6; D unresolved. Trimming took off 1 base at V and 4 bases at J, with 8 bases between the two ends. The germline gives CDR1 MNHEY, CDR2 SVGAGI. CDR3 length equals 15 residues. This chain's CDR3 is CASSYFRDYNSPLHF. The CDR3 nucleotides read TGTGCCAGCAGTTACTTCCGGGATTATAATTCACCCCTCCACTTT.

This rearrangement joins TRBV2 to TRBJ2-5, with 7 bases lining up with TRBD1. The CDR3 spans 16 residues. From germline, CDR1 is SNHLY and CDR2 FYNNEI. V was clipped by 2 bases and J by 5 bases; unmatched bases: 11. CDR3 region: CASSELRSGGAETQYF. The CDR3 DNA reads as TGTGCCAGCAGTGAATTAAGGTCAGGGGGAGCGGAGACCCAGTACTTC.

The sample holds one count of this clone. The chain couples TRBV28 to TRBJ2-7; 8 nucleotides line up with TRBD1. Germline V lookup: CDR1 MDHEN, CDR2 SYDVKM. V dropped 5 bases and J dropped 5; count of bases not matched to a gene: 17. The CDR3 extends over 17 amino acids. CDR3 in amino acids: CASSILFTGGIGHEQYF. CDR3 nucleotide sequence: TGTGCCAGCAGTATCCTTTTTACAGGGGGAATAGGCCACGAGCAGTACTTC.